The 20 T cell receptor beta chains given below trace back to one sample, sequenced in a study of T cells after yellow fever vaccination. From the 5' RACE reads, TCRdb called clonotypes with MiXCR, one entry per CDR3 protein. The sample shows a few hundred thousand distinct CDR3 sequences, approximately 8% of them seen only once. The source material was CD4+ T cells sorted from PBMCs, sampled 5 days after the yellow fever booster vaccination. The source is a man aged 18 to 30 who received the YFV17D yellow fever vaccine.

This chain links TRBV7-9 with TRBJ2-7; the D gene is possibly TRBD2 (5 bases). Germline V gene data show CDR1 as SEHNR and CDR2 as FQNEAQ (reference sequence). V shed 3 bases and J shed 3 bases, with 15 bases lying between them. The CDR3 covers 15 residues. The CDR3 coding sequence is TGTGCCAGCAGCTTTACTAGTCCGGACCTCTACGAGCAGTACTTC. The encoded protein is CASSFTSPDLYEQYF.

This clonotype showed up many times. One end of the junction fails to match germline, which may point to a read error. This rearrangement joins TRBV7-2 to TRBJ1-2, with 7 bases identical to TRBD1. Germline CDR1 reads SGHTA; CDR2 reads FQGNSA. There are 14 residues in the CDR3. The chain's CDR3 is CASSPTYGQASSAF. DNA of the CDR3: TGTGCCAGCAGCCCAACCTACGGACAGGCTAGTAGCGCCTTC.

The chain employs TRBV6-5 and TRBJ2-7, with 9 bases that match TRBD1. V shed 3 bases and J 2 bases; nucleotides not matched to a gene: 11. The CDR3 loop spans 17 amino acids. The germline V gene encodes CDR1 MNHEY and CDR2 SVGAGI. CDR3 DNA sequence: TGTGCCAGCAGTTATGGGCCCGTAACAGGGGGCGCCTACGAGCAGTACGTC. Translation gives CASSYGPVTGGAYEQYV.

DNA for the CDR3: TGTGCCAGCAGTTATCTCCAGGGCGGCACTGAAGCTTTCTTT. It translates to CASSYLQGGTEAFF. This sequence joins TRBV6-2 or TRBV6-3 and TRBJ1-1, with D maybe TRBD1 (5 bases). The CDR3 is 14 residues long. Looked up from germline, CDR1 is MNHEY and CDR2 is SVGEGT. The ends were cut back, 3 bases at V and 4 bases at J, with 12 bases in the middle.

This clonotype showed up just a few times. The CDR3 coding sequence is TGCAGCGCTAGGACGGTGACCTACGAGCAGTACTTC. Encoded protein: CSARTVTYEQYF. This sequence joins TRBV29-1 and TRBJ2-7; D is unclear. Germline V gene sequence: CDR1 SQVTM, CDR2 ANQGSEA. CDR3 length: 12 residues. Between the trimmed V and J ends, which lost 7 bases and 2 bases, there was a span of 12 bases.

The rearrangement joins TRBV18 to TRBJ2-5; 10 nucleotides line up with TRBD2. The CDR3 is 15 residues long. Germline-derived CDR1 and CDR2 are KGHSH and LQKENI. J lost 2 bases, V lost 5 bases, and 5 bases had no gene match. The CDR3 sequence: CASSSWTSGQETQYF. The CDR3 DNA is TGTGCCAGCTCATCTTGGACTAGCGGACAAGAGACCCAGTACTTC. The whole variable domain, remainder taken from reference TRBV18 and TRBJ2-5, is NAGVMQNPRHLVRRRGQEARLRCSPMKGHSHVYWYRQLPEEGLKFMVYLQKENIIDESGMPKERFSAEFPKEGPSILRIQQVVRGDSAAYFCASSSWTSGQETQYFGPGTRLLVL.

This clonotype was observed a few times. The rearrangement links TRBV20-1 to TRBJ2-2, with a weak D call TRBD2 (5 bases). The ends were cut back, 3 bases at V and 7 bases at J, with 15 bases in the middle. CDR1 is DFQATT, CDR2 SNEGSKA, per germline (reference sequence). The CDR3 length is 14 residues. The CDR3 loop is CSARLGSGNGELFF. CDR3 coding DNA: TGCAGTGCTAGGTTGGGGTCGGGAAACGGGGAGCTGTTTTTT.

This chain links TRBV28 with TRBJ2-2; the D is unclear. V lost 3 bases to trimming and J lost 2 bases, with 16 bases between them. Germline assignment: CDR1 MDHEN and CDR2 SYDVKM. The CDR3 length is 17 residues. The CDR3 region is CASSFLGAQTNTGELFF. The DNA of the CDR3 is TGTGCCAGCAGTTTTCTGGGCGCACAGACCAACACCGGGGAGCTGTTTTTT.

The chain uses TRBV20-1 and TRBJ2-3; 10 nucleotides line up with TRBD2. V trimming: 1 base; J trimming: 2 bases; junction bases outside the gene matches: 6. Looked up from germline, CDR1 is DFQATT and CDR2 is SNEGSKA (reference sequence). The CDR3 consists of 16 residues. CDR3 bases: TGCAGTGCTAGAGGGGACACTAGCGGGGCCACAGATACGCAGTATTTT. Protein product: CSARGDTSGATDTQYF.

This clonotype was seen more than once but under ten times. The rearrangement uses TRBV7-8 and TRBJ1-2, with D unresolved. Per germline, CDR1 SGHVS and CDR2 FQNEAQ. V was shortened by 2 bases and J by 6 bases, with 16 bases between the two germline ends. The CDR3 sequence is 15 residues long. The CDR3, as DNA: TGTGCCAGCAGCTTATTGGTAGCCGACCGAGATGGCTACACCTTC. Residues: CASSLLVADRDGYTF.

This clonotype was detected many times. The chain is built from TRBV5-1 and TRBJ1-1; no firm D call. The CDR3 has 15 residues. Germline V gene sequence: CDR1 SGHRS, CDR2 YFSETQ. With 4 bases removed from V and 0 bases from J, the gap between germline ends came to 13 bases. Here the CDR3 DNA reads TGCGCCAGCAGCCTCGCTAGCAGCATGAACACTGAAGCTTTCTTT. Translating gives CASSLASSMNTEAFF.

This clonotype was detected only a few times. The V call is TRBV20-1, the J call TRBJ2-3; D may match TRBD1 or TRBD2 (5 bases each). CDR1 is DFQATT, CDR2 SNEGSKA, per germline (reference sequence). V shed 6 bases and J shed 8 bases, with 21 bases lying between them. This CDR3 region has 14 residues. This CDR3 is CSATRFIGTFTQYF. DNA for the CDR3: TGCAGTGCAACACGATTTATTGGGACGTTTACGCAGTATTTT.

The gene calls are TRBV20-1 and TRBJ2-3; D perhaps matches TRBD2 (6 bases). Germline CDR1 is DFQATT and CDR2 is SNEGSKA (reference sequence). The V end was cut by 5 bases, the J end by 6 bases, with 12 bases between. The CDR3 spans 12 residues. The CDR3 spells CSASSSVDTQYF. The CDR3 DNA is TGCAGTGCTTCTTCTAGCGTGGATACGCAGTATTTT.

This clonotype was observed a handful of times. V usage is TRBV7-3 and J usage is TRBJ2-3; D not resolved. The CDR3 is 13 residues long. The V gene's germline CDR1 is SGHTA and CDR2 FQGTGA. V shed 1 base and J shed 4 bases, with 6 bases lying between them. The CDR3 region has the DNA TGTGCCAGCAGCTTAATCCAGGCAGATACGCAGTATTTT. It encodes CASSLIQADTQYF.

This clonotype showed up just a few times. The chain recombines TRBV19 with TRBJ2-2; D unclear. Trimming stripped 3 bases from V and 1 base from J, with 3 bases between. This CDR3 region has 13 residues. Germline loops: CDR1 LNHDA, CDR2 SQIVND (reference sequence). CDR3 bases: TGTGCCAGTAGTATGGGGAACACCGGGGAGCTGTTTTTT. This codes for CASSMGNTGELFF.

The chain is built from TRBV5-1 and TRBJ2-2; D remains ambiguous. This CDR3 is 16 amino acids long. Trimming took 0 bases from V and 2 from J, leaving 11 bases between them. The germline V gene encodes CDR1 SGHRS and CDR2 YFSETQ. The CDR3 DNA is TGCGCCAGCAGCTTGGCCGAGAGGTTCAACACCGGGGAGCTGTTTTTT. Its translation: CASSLAERFNTGELFF.

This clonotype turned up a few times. The CDR3 loop reads CSAKFSSRADTQYF. Written as DNA, the CDR3 is TGCAGTGCTAAGTTTAGCAGCCGGGCAGATACGCAGTATTTT. The chain is built from TRBV20-1 and TRBJ2-3; unclear D gene. The CDR3 runs to 14 residues. V shed 4 bases and J shed 4 bases, with 15 bases lying between them. Germline CDR1 is DFQATT and CDR2 is SNEGSKA (reference sequence).

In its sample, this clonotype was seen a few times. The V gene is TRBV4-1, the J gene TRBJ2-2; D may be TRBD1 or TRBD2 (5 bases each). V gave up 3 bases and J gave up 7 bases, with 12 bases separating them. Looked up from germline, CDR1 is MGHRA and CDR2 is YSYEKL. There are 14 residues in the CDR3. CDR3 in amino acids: CASSHGWGYGELFF. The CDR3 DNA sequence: TGCGCCAGCAGCCACGGCTGGGGGTACGGGGAGCTGTTTTTT.

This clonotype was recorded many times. CDR3 in DNA: TGTGCCAGCTCCCCAGCTCCCCCCTACGAGCAGTACTTC. It translates to CASSPAPPYEQYF. V and J are TRBV18 and TRBJ2-7; no definite D call. Trimming shortened V by 6 bases and J by 2 bases, and 11 bases separated the two germline ends. Germline CDR1 and CDR2: KGHSH and LQKENI. The CDR3 loop spans 13 amino acids.

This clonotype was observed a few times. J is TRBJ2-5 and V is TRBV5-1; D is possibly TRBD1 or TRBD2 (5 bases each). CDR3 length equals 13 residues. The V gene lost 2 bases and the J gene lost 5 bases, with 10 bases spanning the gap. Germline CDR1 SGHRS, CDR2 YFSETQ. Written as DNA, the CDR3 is TGCGCCAGCAGCTTACAAGAGGGGGAGACCCAGTACTTC. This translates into CASSLQEGETQYF.